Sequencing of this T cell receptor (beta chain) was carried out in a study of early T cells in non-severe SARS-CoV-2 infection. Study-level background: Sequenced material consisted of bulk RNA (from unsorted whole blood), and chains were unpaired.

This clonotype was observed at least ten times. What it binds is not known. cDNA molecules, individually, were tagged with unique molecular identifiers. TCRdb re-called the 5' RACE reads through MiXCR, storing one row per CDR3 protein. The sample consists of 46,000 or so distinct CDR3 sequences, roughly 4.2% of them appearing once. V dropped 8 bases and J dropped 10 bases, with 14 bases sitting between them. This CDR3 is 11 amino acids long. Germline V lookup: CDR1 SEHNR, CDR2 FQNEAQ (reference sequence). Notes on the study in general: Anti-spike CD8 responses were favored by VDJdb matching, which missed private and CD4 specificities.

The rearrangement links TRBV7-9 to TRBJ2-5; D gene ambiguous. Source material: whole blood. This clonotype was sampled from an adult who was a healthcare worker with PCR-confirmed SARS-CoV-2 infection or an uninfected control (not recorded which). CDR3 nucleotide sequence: TGTGCCAGCGAAAGACCCCCGGTCCAGTACTTC. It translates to CASERPPVQYF.